This TCR beta chain was retrieved from a study of cytomegalovirus exposure and HLA in healthy donors (dated 2017 in TCRdb). Notes on the research overall: An earlier analysis of 587 of the donors reported about 290 Gb of sequence data and some 120 million unique TCR beta sequences from 190 million or so T cells. An earlier analysis of roughly 600 of the donors used high-throughput TCR beta sequencing to judge whether each TCR beta V gene segment behaved as functional or pseudogenic. The study aimed to test whether cataloging public T cell receptors could reveal signatures of past pathogen exposure. Alongside the repertoire data, information on donor age, sex, ethnicity and CMV serostatus was compiled. On average, roughly 250,000 unique TCR beta nucleotide sequences were sequenced per donor among fewer than 500 genotyped donors of the cohort, with roughly 18% of those sequences being non-productive. To study patterns of TCR occurrence, a later analysis re-analyzed previously published TCR beta repertoires from around 670 donors and added high-resolution HLA genotyping. Besides the first cohort of around 700 subjects, a separate validation cohort made up of roughly 130 different subjects was used. High-throughput TCR immunosequencing, statistical association of individual TCRs with disease status, and machine learning were combined to predict cytomegalovirus infection status. About five DR-DQ haplotypes were handled as single units for association and clustering, since linkage in the cohort was strong. Both class I and class II loci were covered by HLA typing, at four-digit resolution. Genome-wide SNP genotypes for about 65% of the 666 donors were used in a later genetic analysis, which treated that subset as a discovery cohort. The genetic ancestry cluster associated with self-reported Caucasian donors included around 76% of the roughly 400 genotyped donors. The number of typed donors differed by locus: about 620-640 for A, B, C, DRB1 and DQB1; roughly 510 for DQA1; over 600 for DPA1; and some 450 for DPB1. The study profiled the T cell repertoires of some 610 subjects by immunosequencing and related them to cytomegalovirus serostatus. An early release covering roughly 640 HLA-typed donors comprised about 290 gigabases of sequencing data and some 79 million unique TCR sequences. Every repertoire in the discovery cohort had been generated on one and the same sequencing platform. Rather than drawing on any new phenotypic data, the later analysis identified candidate immune exposures from TCR beta sequences and the way those sequences occurred across donors.

As concerns this clone: What antigen it recognizes has not been identified. No per-base quality is available; no much larger clone lies one base away.

The germline V and J ends show losses of 8 bases and 2 bases respectively, and no gene match explains 6 bases of the junction. The germline V gene encodes CDR1 SQVTM and CDR2 ANQGSEA. The cysteine opens and the phenylalanine closes a CDR3 of 13 amino acids. The retained sequence is limited to the CDR3, 39 bases, with the frame set at the first base. The cohort comprised under 700 healthy bone marrow donors. At the time of sampling, every cohort member was nominally healthy, though immune exposures that went unrecorded were likely present. The donor was CMV seropositive and was included in the group of about 290 seropositive cohort members. A peripheral blood sample was provided by each donor, and peripheral blood mononuclear cells were used for TCR beta sequencing. Genomic DNA extraction from the blood cell samples was performed with the Qiagen DNeasy Blood Extraction Kit. The library was prepared using the immunoSEQ multiplex PCR assay. The multiplex PCR relied on a mix of 60 forward primers for TCR Vbeta segments and 13 reverse primers for TCR Jbeta segments. The CDR3 region of rearranged TCR beta genes was amplified from genomic DNA with a multiplex PCR assay. The Illumina HiSeq System was used to sequence the amplified TCR beta libraries as 87-base-pair reads. Turning to the authors' computational methods: Across the 670 or so repertoires, a later analysis counted roughly 77 million unique TCR beta chains, 8.5 million to 12 million of which were shared by at least two donors. To remove PCR and sequencing errors, raw reads were error-corrected and collapsed into unique sequences using a nearest-neighbor algorithm that merged closely related sequences. V, D and J gene segments were assigned by aligning CDR3 sequences to IMGT reference sequences. Each retained sequence needed at least a six-nucleotide match to both a V gene segment and a J gene segment. Rearrangements were called productive when the CDR3 lacked stop codons and stayed in frame with V and J; all others were non-productive. Following IMGT convention, CDR3 was defined as the stretch from the second conserved V-encoded cysteine to the conserved J-encoded phenylalanine. The earlier analysis of 500 to 750 of the donors excluded any sequence lacking an unambiguous match to a single V gene segment. In an earlier analysis of some 590 of the donors, a V segment was called functional when productive rearrangements were above 56.7%, and segregating when the standard deviation between donors exceeded 5%. A statistical classification framework was built to diagnose cytomegalovirus status from the catalog of TCR beta chain sequences. In a later analysis, V and J genes were assigned by comparing TCR nucleotide sequences against IMGT/GENE-DB human TR gene sequences. In a later analysis, CDR3 sequences and most-parsimonious VDJ recombination scenarios were assigned using the TCRdist pipeline. In a later analysis, each TCR beta chain was defined by its CDR3 amino acid sequence together with its V-gene family, and reads without a unique V-gene family were excluded. A later analysis removed several hundred highly shared, low-generation-probability nucleotide sequences to deal with suspected cross-contamination and a sequencing artifact. In a later analysis, a clonal expansion index for each public chain was calculated from normalized within-repertoire ranks of inferred template counts. A later analysis computed generation probabilities with a VDJ recombination model fitted to out-of-frame rearrangements, and checked the results against IGoR. A later analysis scored TCR-TCR, TCR-HLA and TCR-CMV co-occurrence with hypergeometric tests, applying a repertoire-size bias correction to TCR pairs. False discovery rates were estimated in a later analysis by permuting HLA or CMV assignments 20 times. In a later analysis, co-occurring TCRs were grouped using DBSCAN, with TCRdist sequence similarity added in when clustering inside HLA-allele-positive subsets. Repertoires with fewer than 30,000 or more than 120,000 public chains were left out of co-occurrence clustering, as were roughly five repertoires with anomalous nucleotide sharing. Here the immuneACCESS table is served through TCRdb, limited to in-frame sequences with V and J called. Missing clones are a known gap in these copies; in checked studies unresolved V genes cover under half, and the rest lacks a known reason. V and J calls and clone size are given by that table; D and trimming were obtained from the DNA. The sample table lists about 130,000 clones, roughly 78% of them with a count of one. The ten largest clonotypes hold 4.2% of the sample.

Overall study outcomes, separate from this receptor: In both the original and validation cohorts, the classifier was reported to diagnose cytomegalovirus status with high specificity and sensitivity. Linkage disequilibrium might explain the correlated functional status among segregating V segments, but an unknown experimental factor could not be excluded. It was suggested by the authors that the approach could potentially be generalized to other disease states and immunological phenotypes. The cohort was sequenced for TCR beta chains only, and without alpha or paired-chain data the features that could be detected were limited. According to a later analysis, parvovirus B19, influenza, CMV and Epstein-Barr virus appeared linked to several top co-occurrence clusters. A further reported finding was that TCR beta sequences accurately predicted the HLA-A and HLA-B alleles for most subjects in the first cohort. HLA typing was unavailable for some donors at each locus, so association tests used only the typed subset. V-gene and J-gene trimming of TCR beta chains was associated with a missense DCLRE1C variant in a later genetic analysis, and the association was replicated in an independent cohort. When HLA alleles, especially DR and DQ, strongly co-occurred, TCR associations were difficult to assign to individual alleles. For the cohort, immune exposure information was limited to CMV serostatus. In a later analysis, most CMV-associated TCR beta chains were found to appear HLA-restricted, with HLA associations seemingly driven largely by CMV exposure. Because counts were too low, fewer than 20 rarely observed V segments, including chromosome 9 orphons, were excluded from the earlier analysis of around 640 of the donors. Sequencing depth was assumed to be roughly uniform across donors in the presence/absence analyses, though that assumption may not hold. In vitro tests confirmed that three of the cytomegalovirus-associated TCR beta chains recognize cytomegalovirus antigens. At a false discovery rate of 0.05, a later analysis linked under 20,000 TCR beta sequences to specific HLA alleles. In a later analysis, TCR association rates were found to vary across HLA loci, with the most associated TCRs seen for DRB1 alleles and the fewest for HLA-C alleles. A group of highly shared sequence variants was considered likely to be a technical artifact of the sequencing pipeline. Compared with the approximately 670-donor mean, donors in an Asian-associated ancestry cluster had fewer N-insertions in productive TCRs, according to a later genetic analysis. Most TCR sequences were seen in very few donors, while some public TCRs were found in many individuals. Because the 87-base-pair reads could not distinguish some IMGT-functional V segments, including TRBV6-2 and TRBV6-3, those segments were excluded. In a later analysis, HLA-associated TCR beta chains showed more clonal expansion and lower generation probabilities than non-associated chains that were equally common. In an earlier analysis of some 550 of the donors, most TCR beta V segments were observed in productive rearrangements about 87% or about 30% of the time, broadly matching IMGT annotations. A total of around 150 TCR beta chains were listed by the study as associated with cytomegalovirus.

The TCR comes from a man aged 45-65 years in good health and CMV-seropositive. This receptor chain uses TRBV29-1 and TRBJ2-5; TRBD1 agrees with 9 junctional bases. The sequencing input was PBMCs. The DNA sequence is TGCAGCTTTAACAGGGGGCTTCAAGAGACCCAGTACTTC. This translates into CSFNRGLQETQYF.